These 22 T cell receptor beta chains share one sample of origin, sequenced in a study of CD8 T cells in ankylosing spondylitis. TCRdb itself ran the 5' RACE reads through MiXCR, one entry per CDR3 protein. Among some 26,000 distinct CDR3 sequences listed, about 15% were seen once. Sequencing used blood. The receptors shown here come from a male donor with ankylosing spondylitis or in good health (not recorded which).

This clonotype was seen repeatedly, ten times or more. The chain is built from TRBV5-1 and TRBJ1-1; 11 positions match TRBD1. The length of the CDR3 is 15 residues. V shed 4 bases and J 10 bases; nucleotides not matched to a gene: 12. Germline lookup yields CDR1 SGHRS and CDR2 YFSETQ. CDR3 in DNA: TGCGCCAGCAGCCTTAGTGGGACAGGGGGGAAAAGAGCTTTCTTT. Protein product: CASSLSGTGGKRAFF.

There are many counts of this clonotype. The CDR3 loop is CASSRGGGTTGELFF. For the CDR3, the DNA is TGCGCCAGCAGCCGGGGCGGGGGAACCACCGGGGAGCTGTTTTTT. V and J are TRBV4-3 and TRBJ2-2; 7 nucleotides align to TRBD2. Germline V CDR1 and CDR2: LGHNA, YSLEER. The CDR3 contains 15 residues. J was trimmed by 4 bases and V by 4 bases; bases with no gene match: 6.

This clonotype was counted ten times or more. This chain uses TRBV28 with TRBJ1-6; D gene ambiguous. Per the germline V gene, CDR1 is MDHEN and CDR2 is SYDVKM. CDR3 length equals 15 residues. Trimming left V 11 bases short and J 5 bases short, with 19 bases between. The chain's CDR3 is CAAQPTEANNSPLHF. In DNA, the CDR3 is TGTGCCGCACAACCGACTGAGGCCAATAATTCACCCCTCCACTTT.

The chain has TRBV29-1 and TRBJ1-4, with TRBD1 identical over 7 bases. The CDR3 is 14 amino acids. Trimming at V came to 6 bases and at J to 8 bases, leaving 12 bases not matched to a gene. Germline V lookup: CDR1 SQVTM, CDR2 ANQGSEA. The CDR3 loop reads CSVGWRGPPEKLFF. CDR3 nucleotide sequence: TGCAGCGTGGGCTGGAGGGGGCCCCCCGAAAAACTGTTTTTT.

This clonotype showed up many times. The chain has TRBV29-1 and TRBJ2-1; 11 bases match TRBD2. Germline loops: CDR1 SQVTM, CDR2 ANQGSEA. V dropped 7 bases and J dropped 2; count of bases not matched to a gene: 4. This CDR3 comprises 14 residues. CDR3 bases: TGCAGCGCTACGACTAGCGGGGCCTACAATGAGCAGTTCTTC. This encodes CSATTSGAYNEQFF.

This clonotype has only a few counts. The chain uses TRBV4-2 and TRBJ2-1, with TRBD2 identical over 10 bases. Germline V gene lookup returns CDR1 LGHNA and CDR2 YNFKEQ. V gave up 1 base and J gave up 4 bases; unmatched junction bases: 4. The CDR3 has 16 amino acids. CDR3 DNA: TGTGCCAGCAGCCAAGGCGCTAGCGGGGGATACAATGAGCAGTTCTTC. Its protein product is CASSQGASGGYNEQFF.

There are many counts of this clonotype. This sequence joins TRBV4-2 and TRBJ2-3; TRBD2 matches 12 bases. CDR3 length equals 18 residues. Germline CDR1 is LGHNA and CDR2 is YNFKEQ. V dropped 4 bases and J dropped 3; count of bases not matched to a gene: 11. For the CDR3, the DNA is TGTGCCAGCAGCCGCGGGGGCCCAACTAGCGGGAGGACAGATACGCAGTATTTT. Protein sequence: CASSRGGPTSGRTDTQYF.

This clonotype was seen more than once but under ten times. The chain is built from TRBV18 and TRBJ1-1; D perhaps matches TRBD1 (5 bases). V lost 6 bases and J lost 4, with 18 bases in between. Germline lookup yields CDR1 KGHSH and CDR2 LQKENI. The CDR3 is made up of 15 amino acids. CDR3 protein: CASSPGGTTTTEAFF. CDR3 DNA sequence: TGTGCCAGCTCTCCGGGGGGTACGACTACCACTGAAGCTTTCTTT.

This clonotype was counted only a few times. The gene calls are TRBV5-1 and TRBJ2-5, with 9 bases matching TRBD1. CDR1 and CDR2 from the germline V gene are SGHRS and YFSETQ. This CDR3 is 14 amino acids long. Trimming at V came to 4 bases and at J to 4 bases, leaving 5 bases not matched to a gene. CDR3 in DNA: TGCGCCAGCAGCACCGGGACAGGGTTAGAGACCCAGTACTTC. Translation: CASSTGTGLETQYF.

The table lists this clonotype with many counts. This chain connects TRBV6-5 to TRBJ1-1; possibly TRBD1 for D (6 bases). The CDR3 contains 14 residues. Trimming left V 4 bases short and J 1 base short, with 10 bases between. CDR1 MNHEY and CDR2 SVGAGI come from the germline V gene. DNA of the CDR3: TGTGCCAGCAGTTTAACAGGGAGGAACACTGAAGCTTTCTTT. Translation gives CASSLTGRNTEAFF.

Ten or more counts support this clonotype. This chain links TRBV20-1 with TRBJ2-5; D remains unclear. The CDR3 spans 10 residues. Looked up from germline, CDR1 is DFQATT and CDR2 is SNEGSKA (reference sequence). V was trimmed by 3 bases and J by 5 bases, leaving 4 bases between them. The CDR3 protein is CSASLETQYF. The CDR3, as DNA: TGCAGTGCTAGTCTGGAGACCCAGTACTTC.

The rearrangement joins TRBV4-2 to TRBJ2-1; possibly TRBD1 for D (5 bases). This CDR3 has 14 amino acids. In germline, CDR1 is LGHNA, CDR2 YNFKEQ. Trimming removed 0 bases at V and 3 bases at J, with 6 bases between. The CDR3 nucleotides read TGTGCCAGCAGCCAAGACCAGGGCTACAATGAGCAGTTCTTC. It is translated as CASSQDQGYNEQFF.

This chain uses TRBV6-4 with TRBJ2-3; either TRBD1 or TRBD2 may supply D (5 bases each). CDR1 MRHNA and CDR2 SNTAGT come from the germline V gene. The germline V and J ends were trimmed by 3 bases and 4 bases, with 11 bases remaining between them. CDR3 length: 14 amino acids. The CDR3 loop is CASSEGQGADTQYF. CDR3 in DNA: TGTGCCAGCAGTGAAGGGCAGGGAGCAGATACGCAGTATTTT.

The chain couples TRBV30 to TRBJ2-7; D tentatively fits TRBD1 or TRBD2 (6 bases each). The CDR3 totals 14 residues. Germline values: CDR1 GTSNPN, CDR2 SVGIG (reference sequence). Trimming shortened V by 0 bases and J by 5 bases, and 14 bases separated the two germline ends. The CDR3 nucleotides read TGTGCCTGGAGTGTTGGAGGGGGTCAGGACGAGCAGTACGTC. It translates to CAWSVGGGQDEQYV.

This chain joins TRBV20-1 and TRBJ2-3; 7 bases line up with TRBD2. Germline CDR1 reads DFQATT; CDR2 reads SNEGSKA (reference sequence). CDR3 length: 15 residues. V was clipped by 5 bases and J by 0 bases; unmatched bases: 8. Written as DNA, the CDR3 is TGCAGTGCTCCTTCCACTAGCGCTAGCACAGATACGCAGTATTTT. It yields the protein CSAPSTSASTDTQYF.

The chain couples TRBV11-1 to TRBJ2-7; D is ambiguous. The germline gives CDR1 SGHAT, CDR2 FQDESV (reference sequence). The CDR3 has 13 amino acids. V was shortened by 0 bases and J by 3 bases, with 6 bases between the two germline ends. CDR3 sequence: CASSLASFYEQYF. The CDR3 DNA follows: TGTGCCAGCAGCTTAGCTAGCTTCTACGAGCAGTACTTC.

The chain joins TRBV7-3 to TRBJ2-6; D unresolved. The CDR3 has 15 amino acids. In germline, CDR1 is SGHTA, CDR2 FQGTGA. Trimming stripped 1 base from V and 0 bases from J, with 4 bases between. This CDR3 reads CASSLIGSGANVLTF. The CDR3 DNA is TGTGCCAGCAGCTTAATCGGCTCTGGGGCCAACGTCCTGACTTTC.

The CDR3: CASSQELRGVIDTEAFF. In nucleotides, the CDR3 is TGTGCCAGCAGCCAAGAATTGAGGGGGGTGATCGACACTGAAGCTTTCTTT. This rearrangement joins TRBV4-2 to TRBJ1-1, with D tentatively TRBD1 (6 bases). V lost 0 bases and J lost 3, with 17 bases in between. Germline CDR1 is LGHNA and CDR2 is YNFKEQ. The CDR3 is 17 residues long.

This clonotype has a handful of counts. The chain combines TRBV6-5 with TRBJ2-5, with 8 bases aligning to TRBD1. The germline V gene has CDR1 MNHEY and CDR2 SVGAGI. With 7 bases clipped from V and 2 bases from J, the junction kept 9 bases outside the gene matches. The CDR3 consists of 15 residues. The CDR3, as DNA: TGTGCCAGCACCTACAGGGGGATCGTTCAAGAGACCCAGTACTTC. Amino acids: CASTYRGIVQETQYF.

This chain uses TRBV5-4 with TRBJ2-2; 8 bases align to TRBD2. Germline trimming cut 3 bases from V and 1 base from J; bases unmatched to any gene: 2. The CDR3 consists of 15 residues. Germline CDR1 SGHNT, CDR2 YYREEE (reference sequence). CDR3 coding DNA: TGTGCCAGCAGCTGGGCGGGAGGGAACACCGGGGAGCTGTTTTTT. It encodes CASSWAGGNTGELFF. Full variable domain (rest looked up from reference TRBV5-4 and TRBJ2-2): ETGVTQSPTHLIKTRGQQVTLRCSSQSGHNTVSWYQQALGQGPQFIFQYYREEENGRGNFPPRFSGLQFPNYSSELNVNALELDDSALYLCASSWAGGNTGELFFGEGSRLTVL.

The V and J genes are TRBV27 and TRBJ1-5; no clear D. Germline CDR1 and CDR2: MNHEY and SMNVEV (reference sequence). Trimming pared 8 bases from V and 2 bases from J, leaving 10 bases between. The CDR3 consists of 13 residues. DNA of the CDR3: TGTGCCAGCCGTCCAGAGGGCAATCAGCCCCAGCATTTT. It is translated as CASRPEGNQPQHF.

The rearrangement joins TRBV7-2 to TRBJ2-5; D may be TRBD2 (7 bases). The CDR3 runs to 12 residues. CDR1 is SGHTA and CDR2 is FQGNSA in the germline V gene. V dropped 2 bases and J dropped 14 bases, with 15 bases sitting between them. CDR3 DNA: TGTGCCAGCAGCTTAAGGGGGGGGAAGCCCTACTTC. Translating gives CASSLRGGKPYF.